This T cell receptor (beta chain) is drawn from a study of shared clonotypes between healthy human individuals. Points from the study as a whole: Generation probabilities of non-shared clonotypes were lower (relative to those shared by all four donors).

As for this clone: Its antigen remains unknown.

Donors, healthy HIV-negative adults, lacked recent acute infections or vaccinations. The CDR3 runs to 16 residues. The V segment lost 2 bases and the J segment 0 bases; nucleotides outside the gene matches: 5. Germline V CDR1 and CDR2: SGDLS, YYNGEE. In the source study's methods: ImmunoSEQ output lacked quality scores and full-length reads, limiting matched filtering. The assay was immunoSEQ multiplex PCR, and TCRdb's table has in-frame clones only and misses some. That table supplies the V and J calls and clone size; D and trimming were determined from the DNA. The sample lists 1,500,000 or so clones; roughly 96% were seen once.

Sequencing was performed on naive CD4+ T cells sorted from blood. The subset: CD45RA+ positively selected. The chain is built from TRBV9 and TRBJ2-1, with 7 bases fitting TRBD2. The TCR sequence derives from a man aged 25-40 years in good health. CDR3 sequence reads: CASSVSGFSSYNEQFF. CDR3 in DNA: TGTGCCAGCAGCGTTAGCGGGTTTAGCTCCTACAATGAGCAGTTCTTC.